Many counts were recorded for the clone carrying this T cell receptor beta chain. Its specificity is unknown. Individual cDNA molecules each carried unique molecular identifiers attached by the library. TCRdb re-called the RACE reads with MiXCR, one entry per CDR3 protein. The sample has fewer than 50,000 distinct CDR3 sequences, around 3.8% seen once. Germline values: CDR1 DFQATT, CDR2 SNEGSKA (reference sequence). This CDR3 is 15 amino acids long. Trimming removed 5 bases from V and 5 bases from J, with 18 bases in between. Specified time point: patch test 1, 2 weeks after DPC sensitization. Treatment here: therapeutic diphenylcyclopropenone sensitization with weekly scalp DPC. It was from unfractionated whole blood that total RNA was extracted. The sample is drawn from a study of human T cells and chemical hapten exposure. Points from the study as a whole: The formation of large CDR3 similarity clusters by expanded TCRs significantly exceeded that of controls. The study found that DPC sensitization did not change TCRs above 1 in 1000 frequency.

The sample in question was whole blood, obtained in connection with sensitization to the hapten diphenylcyclopropenone (DPC). The chain employs TRBV20-1 and TRBJ1-4; D is possibly TRBD1 (5 bases). The clonotype originates from a man aged 50 or older with alopecia areata. Some clones in this sample may be carry-over from other donors' samples. The CDR3 loop is CSARPSGAENEKLFF. For the CDR3, the DNA is TGCAGTGCTCGGCCCTCCGGGGCTGAGAATGAAAAACTGTTTTTT.